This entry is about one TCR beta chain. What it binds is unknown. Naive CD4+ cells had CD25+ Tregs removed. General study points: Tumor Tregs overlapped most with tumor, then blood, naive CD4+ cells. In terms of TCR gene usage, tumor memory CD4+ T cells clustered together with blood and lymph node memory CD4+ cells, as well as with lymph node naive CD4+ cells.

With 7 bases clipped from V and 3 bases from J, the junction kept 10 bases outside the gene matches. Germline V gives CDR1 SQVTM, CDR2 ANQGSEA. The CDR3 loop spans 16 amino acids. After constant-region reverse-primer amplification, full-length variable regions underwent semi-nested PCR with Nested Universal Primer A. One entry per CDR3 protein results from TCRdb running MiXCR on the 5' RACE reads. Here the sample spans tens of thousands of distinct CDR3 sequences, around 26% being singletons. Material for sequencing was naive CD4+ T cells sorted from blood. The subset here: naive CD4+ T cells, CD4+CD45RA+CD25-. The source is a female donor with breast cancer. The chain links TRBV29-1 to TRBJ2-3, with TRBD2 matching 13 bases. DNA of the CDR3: TGCAGCGCCCCCGGACTAGCGGGAGTCGGGACAGATACGCAGTATTTT. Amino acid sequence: CSAPGLAGVGTDTQYF.